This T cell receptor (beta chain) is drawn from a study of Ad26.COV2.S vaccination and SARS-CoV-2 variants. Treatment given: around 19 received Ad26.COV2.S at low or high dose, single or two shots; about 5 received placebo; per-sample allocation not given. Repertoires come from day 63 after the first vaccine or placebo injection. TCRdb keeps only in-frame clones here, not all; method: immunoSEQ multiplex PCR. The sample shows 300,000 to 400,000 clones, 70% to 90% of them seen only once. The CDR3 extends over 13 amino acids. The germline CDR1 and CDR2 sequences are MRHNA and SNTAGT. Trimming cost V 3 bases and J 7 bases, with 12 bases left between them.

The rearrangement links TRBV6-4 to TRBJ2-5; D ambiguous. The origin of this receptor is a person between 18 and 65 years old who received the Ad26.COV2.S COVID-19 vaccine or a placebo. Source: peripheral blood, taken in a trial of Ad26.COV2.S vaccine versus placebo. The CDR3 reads CASSETTRATQYF. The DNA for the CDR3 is TGTGCCAGCAGTGAAACCACAAGAGCGACCCAGTACTTC.